This is a list of T cell receptor beta chains from one sample in a study of blood T cell repertoires in COVID-19. The assay was immunoSEQ multiplex PCR, and TCRdb's table has in-frame clones only and misses some. The repertoire consists of 90,000 to 150,000 clones, with about 83% occurring once and the leading ten covering 2% to 2.5%. The sequencing sample was made of peripheral blood. Every receptor here comes from a woman in her forties or fifties with acute or convalescent COVID-19. Both conserved end residues are trimmed from each CDR3.

V	J	CDR3
TRBV29-1	TRBJ1-1	SVASSGSTEAF
TRBV3-1/TRBV3-2	TRBJ1-1	ASSPRTDKAF
TRBV5-1	TRBJ1-1	ASSKGSSSTEAF
TRBV10-3	TRBJ1-3	AITDRVVIGNTIY
TRBV21-1	TRBJ1-6	ASSPQVSSYNSPLH
TRBV15	TRBJ1-1	ATTRDVPTEAF
TRBV3-1/TRBV3-2	TRBJ2-3	ASSQLASGGDTQY
TRBV7-2	TRBJ1-2	ASSLATGTDGYT
TRBV24-1	TRBJ1-5	ATRRDRGYQPQH
TRBV18	TRBJ1-6	ASSPAAHGSSPLH
TRBV29-1	TRBJ1-1	SAQGGSDTEAF
TRBV9	TRBJ1-1	ASNPTGGASEAF
TRBV5-4	TRBJ2-2	ASSLLAGARGELF
TRBV27	TRBJ2-5	ASSLRGSRRGETQY
TRBV4-1	TRBJ2-1	ASSHLEDRGREQF
TRBV27	TRBJ2-1	ASSLSSGIIYNEQF
TRBV24-1	TRBJ1-4	ATSDEGAGEKLF
TRBV6-5	TRBJ2-7	ASSTLQSYEQY
TRBV6-2/TRBV6-3	TRBJ1-1	ASSPRTDQMNTEAF
TRBV7-2	TRBJ2-1	ASSFTPSSYNEQF
TRBV4-3	TRBJ2-2	ASSQVDSGINTGELF
TRBV7-3	TRBJ2-1	ASSLNPGEQF
TRBV7-9	TRBJ1-1	ASSTSGAMNTEAF
TRBV5-1	TRBJ2-3	ASSRQGSTDTQY
TRBV15	TRBJ1-2	ATSRVTGGGYGYT
TRBV19	TRBJ1-2	ASTPQGTYGYT
TRBV5-1	TRBJ2-3	ATLLAGGGPDTQY
TRBV6-1	TRBJ2-5	ASSSYIETQY
TRBV11-3	TRBJ2-3	ASSLRGSDTQY
TRBV24-1	TRBJ1-6	ATSDGQYNSPLH
TRBV30	TRBJ1-6	AWGTEYNSPLH
TRBV2	TRBJ1-5	ASWKGRGNQPQH
TRBV14	TRBJ2-3	ASSQISDTQY
TRBV21-1	TRBJ1-2	ASSRQVYGYT
TRBV7-9	TRBJ2-5	ASSGMGQWTFETQY